The text below deals with one T cell receptor (beta chain). This clonotype was seen many times. Its target antigen remains unknown. It has no much larger one-base neighbor in the sample; base qualities were not kept. This sample was taken from a study of T-cell reconstitution after alpha-beta-depleted transplantation in children (dated by TCRdb to the mid-2010s). For the study in its entirety: Using TCR repertoire profiling, the study followed T-cell immune reconstitution in a quantitative way in children after TCRalphabeta/CD19-depleted allogeneic hematopoietic cell transplantation.

V is trimmed back by 4 bases and J by 7 bases, and the junction contains 16 bases that no gene match accounts for. Measured from the cysteine to the phenylalanine, the CDR3 is 17 residues long. Kept here is only the CDR3 DNA, which spans 51 bases and is read in frame from base 1. The germline V gene yields LGHNA for CDR1 and YSLEER for CDR2. The library was built by means of PCR. The sequencing machine was an Illumina HiSeq 2500. TCR library preparation used molecular barcoding, with unique molecular identifiers applied to normalize quantification of the TCRbeta repertoire. TCRdb reanalyzed the raw reads on its own, using fastp at Q25 for trimming and MiXCR for clone calling, and kept in-frame beta chains. One record per CDR3 amino acid sequence lists the most common genes and DNA. For this sample there are some 200,000 distinct CDR3 sequences; about 6.4% appear just once. Around 3.1% of the sample comes from the top ten.

The chain joins TRBV4-3 to TRBJ2-1; TRBD2 matches 7 bases in the middle. Here the sequenced sample was PBMCs from the stem cell graft donor, taken from the stem cell graft. This sequence originates from a human donor who donated a stem cell graft to a child with Wiskott-Aldrich syndrome. CDR3 reads: CASSRGFRTRGLNEQFF. The nucleotide sequence reads TGCGCCAGCAGCCGAGGGTTTCGGACTAGGGGTTTAAATGAGCAGTTCTTC.